The present TCR beta chain was sequenced within a study of shared clonotypes between healthy human individuals. General study results and limits: The sole specimen, blood, was sampled, and tissue repertoires likely differ. The represented genetic and exposure-history diversity was limited by the small number of donors.

Unsorted PBMC contributed approximately 300 ng DNA, approximately 30,000 T cell genomes, to each replicate PCR. Sequencing used immunoSEQ multiplex PCR; TCRdb keeps in-frame clones, though not all of them. Here the sample spans about half a million clones, 75% to 85% being singletons. About this clone itself: Its antigen is currently unknown.

There were only Caucasian adults among the donors, and all lived in Nashville, Tennessee. V lost 1 base, J lost 6 bases, and 5 bases stayed unmatched. The CDR3 loop spans 15 amino acids. Germline CDR1 and CDR2: SGHDT and YYEEEE. V and J are TRBV5-6 and TRBJ2-1; 9 nucleotides agree with TRBD1. This receptor was taken from a woman aged 40 to 55 in good health. Some clones in this sample may be carry-over from other donors' samples. Sequencing input: PBMCs. CDR3 sequence: CASSLTGGAFNEQFF. CDR3 bases: TGTGCCAGCAGCTTGACAGGGGGCGCCTTCAATGAGCAGTTCTTC.